A selection of T cell receptor beta chains follows, all from one sample in a study of tumor and adjacent non-tumor tissue in lung cancer. MiXCR was run by TCRdb on the multiplex PCR reads, yielding one entry per CDR3 protein. This table has about 100,000 distinct CDR3 sequences, roughly 60% appearing once. Sequences were obtained from distant non-tumor lung tissue. The receptors were sampled from a man in his thirties or forties with non-small cell lung cancer. CDR3s leave out the opening cysteine and the closing phenylalanine or tryptophan. Each record gives: CDR3 protein, clone size, V gene, J gene. Not all rows give a size; the values are once, few, many and, for expanded clones, a class.

ASSLALAAEQY,many,TRBV7-8,TRBJ2-7
ASSSRYSPLH,many,TRBV6-5,TRBJ1-6
SARPTSGGYNEQF,.,TRBV20-1,TRBJ2-1
ASSFRDPSNTGELF,many,TRBV12-3/TRBV12-4,TRBJ2-2
ASSFGEWENIQY,many,TRBV5-5,TRBJ2-4
SAQDRLDTGELF,.,TRBV20-1,TRBJ2-2
ASSEYANQPQH,.,TRBV6-1,TRBJ1-5
ASSGVNYGYT,.,TRBV11-3,TRBJ1-2
ASSHFLAGNDNEQF,once,TRBV11-2,TRBJ2-1
ASNRGWSRRGSYNEQF,once,TRBV4-2,TRBJ2-1
ASSHTGFYEQY,few,TRBV4-1,TRBJ2-7
AISEGGVGADTQY,.,TRBV10-3,TRBJ2-3
AVGPSGEETQY,many,TRBV10-3,TRBJ2-5
ASCLVRRWEYLSYEQY,.,TRBV11-2,TRBJ2-7
ATSDEKGITDTQY,.,TRBV24-1,TRBJ2-3
STSGQLAGSYNEQF,.,TRBV24-1,TRBJ2-1
ASSQEGHGTDTQY,many,TRBV4-2,TRBJ2-3
ASSQDRGDTQY,medium-sized,TRBV4-3,TRBJ2-3
ASSQDRPPGQSVYISPLH,.,TRBV14,TRBJ1-6
GAKPRDINQPQH,.,TRBV20-1,TRBJ1-5
ASSESGGRETQY,.,TRBV7-2,TRBJ2-5
ASSSFLEPTEAF,.,TRBV11-2,TRBJ1-1
ASSVLRARQGTQY,few,TRBV6-2/TRBV6-3,TRBJ2-5
TGSYSAGQGYLSSYNEQF,.,TRBV6-2/TRBV6-3,TRBJ2-1
ASSLVGRKGEIQY,.,TRBV7-9,TRBJ2-5
ASRFSGSNEQF,.,TRBV11-3,TRBJ2-1